This entry lists 19 T cell receptor beta chains sequenced from one sample in a study of OX40 agonist ivuxolimab in advanced cancers. This table comes from immunoSEQ multiplex PCR, and its TCRdb copy is limited to in-frame clones, with some not included. The sample lists under 100,000 clones, around 91% occurring once. The sequencing here drew on CD4+ or CD8+ T cells sorted from blood, taken in a trial of the OX40 agonist ivuxolimab. These receptors originate from an adult with an advanced solid tumor such as melanoma, head and neck, liver or kidney cancer.

The chain recombines TRBV18 with TRBJ2-6; D gene uncertain. The CDR3 contains 17 residues. Trimming pared 3 bases from V and 0 bases from J, leaving 12 bases between. Germline lookup yields CDR1 KGHSH and CDR2 LQKENI. For the CDR3, the DNA is TGTGCCAGCTCACCGGAACAGCTGACCTCTGGGGCCAACGTCCTGACTTTC. Encoded protein: CASSPEQLTSGANVLTF.

This clone appeared a single time. The V and J genes are TRBV7-9 and TRBJ2-7; 7 bases are shared with TRBD2. The V and J ends lost 2 bases and 4 bases, in that order; junction bases with no gene match: 8. CDR3 length equals 15 residues. Germline loops: CDR1 SEHNR, CDR2 FQNEAQ (reference sequence). The CDR3 DNA is TGTGCCAGCAGCTTATTCCCTAGCGGAAGATACGAGCAGTACTTC. Translated, it gives CASSLFPSGRYEQYF.

The CDR3 region has the DNA TGTGCCAGCAGCAGTACTAGAAAACCCCAAGAGACCCAGTACTTC. This sequence encodes CASSSTRKPQETQYF. The chain links TRBV21-1 to TRBJ2-5; TRBD2 is taken as the D call from the table, unchecked against the DNA. TRBV21-1 is deemed a pseudogene. There are 15 residues in the CDR3.

V gene TRBV19 combines with J gene TRBJ2-1, with D perhaps TRBD1 or TRBD2 (5 bases each). Germline CDR1 LNHDA, CDR2 SQIVND (reference sequence). The CDR3 is 15 amino acids. Trimming took off 4 bases at V and 6 bases at J, with 16 bases between the two ends. This chain's CDR3 is CASSTQGGGPNEQFF. The CDR3 DNA sequence: TGTGCCAGTAGTACCCAGGGTGGAGGCCCCAATGAGCAGTTCTTC.

This chain uses TRBV27 with TRBJ2-7; perhaps TRBD2 as D (5 bases). V lost 8 bases, J lost 0 bases, and 20 bases lay in between. This CDR3 is 16 amino acids long. Germline V lookup: CDR1 MNHEY, CDR2 SMNVEV (reference sequence). The CDR3 sequence is CASRPLSSGVSYEQYF. The CDR3 nucleotides are TGTGCCAGCCGTCCACTCTCCTCCGGGGTCTCCTACGAGCAGTACTTC.

V gene TRBV11-3 combines with J gene TRBJ2-1, with D tentatively TRBD1 (5 bases). This CDR3 is built from 16 residues. In germline, CDR1 is SGHNT, CDR2 YENEEA. V was shortened by 1 base and J by 0 bases, with 10 bases between the two germline ends. CDR3 sequence (DNA): TGTGCCAGCAGCTTAGGTGGACAACTCTCCTACAATGAGCAGTTCTTC. As protein: CASSLGGQLSYNEQFF.

The chain couples TRBV11-1 to TRBJ2-5; tentatively, D is TRBD1 (5 bases). From germline, CDR1 is SGHAT and CDR2 FQDESV (reference sequence). V was trimmed by 1 base and J by 5 bases, leaving 14 bases between them. There are 15 residues in the CDR3. CDR3 bases: TGTGCCAGCAGCTTAGTACGTCAGGGTGCGGAGACCCAGTACTTC. This encodes CASSLVRQGAETQYF.

This chain uses TRBV10-3 with TRBJ2-7; D remains ambiguous. Germline CDR1 ENHRY, CDR2 SYGVKD. The germline V and J ends were trimmed by 0 bases and 0 bases, with 12 bases remaining between them. The CDR3 spans 16 residues. Here the CDR3 DNA reads TGTGCCATCAGTGAGTCGAGGCAAAGGAGCTCCTACGAGCAGTACTTC. The encoded protein is CAISESRQRSSYEQYF.

The CDR3 bases are TGTGCCAGCAGCTTAGGGCCCCCGAGCAATGAGCAGTTCTTC. This codes for CASSLGPPSNEQFF. The chain couples TRBV11-3 to TRBJ2-1; D ambiguous. In germline, CDR1 is SGHNT, CDR2 YENEEA. Trimming removed 1 base at V and 6 bases at J, with 10 bases between. The length of the CDR3 is 14 residues. Using reference TRBV11-3 and TRBJ2-1 for the parts outside the CDR3, the full variable domain is EAGVVQSPRYKIIEKKQPVAFWCNPISGHNTLYWYLQNLGQGPELLIRYENEEAVDDSQLPKDRFSAERLKGVDSTLKIQPAELGDSAVYLCASSLGPPSNEQFFGPGTRLTVL.

J is TRBJ2-3 and V is TRBV28; 8 bases align to TRBD2. After removal of 3 bases from V and 2 bases from J, the junction contained 4 bases not matched to a gene. The CDR3 is 15 residues long. Germline values: CDR1 MDHEN, CDR2 SYDVKM. CDR3 loop: CASSLVAGFTDTQYF. In DNA form, the CDR3 reads TGTGCCAGCAGTTTGGTAGCGGGATTCACAGATACGCAGTATTTT.

This chain joins TRBV6-4 and TRBJ1-6, with D unresolved. With 2 bases removed from V and 9 bases from J, the gap between germline ends came to 11 bases. The CDR3 has 14 residues. Germline CDR1 MRHNA, CDR2 SNTAGT. This CDR3 is CASSDHLGFSPLHF. The CDR3 DNA is TGTGCCAGCAGTGACCATCTCGGGTTTTCACCCCTCCACTTT.

This clone was recorded only once. The chain has TRBV28 and TRBJ2-5; D call uncertain. Germline CDR1 is MDHEN and CDR2 is SYDVKM. V was cut by 2 bases and J by 1 base, with 5 bases left in between. The CDR3 contains 13 residues. The CDR3 loop is CASSLVVQETQYF. The CDR3 DNA sequence: TGTGCCAGCAGTTTAGTAGTCCAAGAGACCCAGTACTTC.

The chain combines TRBV5-1 with TRBJ1-2; 9 bases line up with TRBD1. Looked up from germline, CDR1 is SGHRS and CDR2 is YFSETQ. The CDR3 is 15 residues long. J gave up 5 bases and V 4 bases, and 9 bases lay outside the gene matches. The CDR3 region has the DNA TGCGCCAGCAGCGAGGGGACAGGGAAGAATTATGGCTACACCTTC. It specifies CASSEGTGKNYGYTF.

The chain combines TRBV7-2 with TRBJ2-7; D uncertain. Trimming cost V 3 bases and J 3 bases, with 12 bases left between them. Germline V gene sequence: CDR1 SGHTA, CDR2 FQGNSA. This CDR3 contains 14 residues. CDR3: CASSFSGGNYEQYF. CDR3 in DNA: TGTGCCAGCAGCTTTTCTGGCGGAAACTACGAGCAGTACTTC.

The chain combines TRBV18 with TRBJ1-5; D gene uncertain. The CDR3 has 13 residues. Germline CDR1 KGHSH, CDR2 LQKENI. V lost 0 bases to trimming and J lost 12 bases, with 12 bases between them. The CDR3 loop is CASSPPFPILQHF. For the CDR3, the DNA is TGTGCCAGCTCACCACCTTTCCCCATCCTCCAGCATTTT.

The chain joins TRBV5-6 to TRBJ2-4; D assignment may be TRBD1 or TRBD2 (5 bases each). The CDR3 is made up of 14 amino acids. Looked up from germline, CDR1 is SGHDT and CDR2 is YYEEEE. Between the trimmed V and J ends, which lost 4 bases and 6 bases, there was a span of 14 bases. The DNA for the CDR3 is TGTGCCAGCAGCCCACCGGGACCCGGAAACATTCAGTACTTC. It encodes CASSPPGPGNIQYF.

The chain employs TRBV5-1 and TRBJ1-5; 9 bases line up with TRBD1. The CDR3 is 16 amino acids. From germline, CDR1 is SGHRS and CDR2 YFSETQ. J gave up 2 bases and V 4 bases, and 7 bases lay outside the gene matches. CDR3 amino acids: CASSVGTGSGNQPQHF. For the CDR3, the DNA is TGCGCCAGCAGCGTCGGGACAGGGAGCGGCAATCAGCCCCAGCATTTT.

The rearrangement uses TRBV7-6 and TRBJ2-7; D is unresolved. Trimming removed 4 bases at V and 2 bases at J, with 6 bases between. The CDR3 is 12 amino acids. Per the germline V gene, CDR1 is SGHVS and CDR2 is FNYEAQ. The CDR3 region has the DNA TGTGCCAGCAGCTCAACAGCCTACGAGCAGTACTTC. It translates to CASSSTAYEQYF.

The chain recombines TRBV21-1 with TRBJ2-4. TRBV21-1 is reported as a pseudogene. The CDR3 extends over 15 amino acids. CDR3 coding DNA: TGTGCCAGCAGCAAAGACTCCGGCTCCAAAAACATTCAGTACTTC. Protein sequence: CASSKDSGSKNIQYF.